The rows below give T cell receptor beta chains drawn from one sample of a study of OX40 agonist ivuxolimab in advanced cancers. Assay used: immunoSEQ multiplex PCR; TCRdb lists only in-frame clones, some missing. The sample yields 92,000 or so clones, around 89% seen once. This material consisted of CD4+ or CD8+ T cells sorted from blood, taken in a trial of the OX40 agonist ivuxolimab. These receptors were obtained from an adult with an advanced solid tumor such as melanoma, head and neck, liver or kidney cancer. CDR3s include the opening cysteine and the closing phenylalanine or tryptophan.

j_gene	v_gene	CDR3aa
TRBJ1-1	TRBV30	CAWRGWREGQIEAFF
TRBJ1-4	TRBV6-8	CASILPPDLPF
TRBJ1-5	TRBV6-1	CANLTRQGSQPQHF
TRBJ1-1	TRBV30	CAWSVPAGQYTEAFF
TRBJ2-1	TRBV10-3	CAIRVAGGPGEQFF
TRBJ1-3	TRBV7-9	CASSLEVMGSGNTIYF
TRBJ2-6	TRBV25-1	CASSDGGRSGANVLTF
TRBJ2-7	TRBV7-9	CASSLKAGLAGSYEQYF
TRBJ2-7	TRBV9	CASSAGTGDGEQYF
TRBJ2-5	TRBV4-1	CASSQVPGTQETQYF
TRBJ1-1	TRBV6-5	CASSYLENTEAFF
TRBJ2-2	TRBV9	CASSAWTQNTGELFF
TRBJ2-3	TRBV27	CASHTSGASTDTQYF
TRBJ2-3	TRBV5-4	CASSLRTATSGSSDTQYF
TRBJ1-1	TRBV4-1	CASSRHDRGAMNTEAFF
TRBJ2-7	TRBV6-6	CASSYGFGPYEQYF
TRBJ2-1	TRBV6-4	CASSDSTGGNEQFF
TRBJ1-2	TRBV19	CASRTGTGHYGYTF
TRBJ2-7	TRBV5-4	CASGTGTATGEQYF
TRBJ2-5	TRBV4-1	CASSQGGGGSGRGETQYF